The rows below give T cell receptor beta chains drawn from one sample of a study of T-cell reconstitution after alpha-beta-depleted transplantation in children. TCRdb itself ran the PCR reads through MiXCR, one entry per CDR3 protein. The table records about 870,000 distinct CDR3 sequences, approximately 15% of them present only once. Sequences were derived from PBMCs, mostly from graft donor cells, sampled 360 days after TCRalphabeta/CD19-depleted stem cell transplant. The receptors shown here come from a male patient younger than 18 who had a stem cell transplant for acute lymphoblastic leukemia, so the T cells may come from the graft donor. Each CDR3 is given with its conserved first and last residue. Fields, in order: D gene, V gene, clone size, J gene, CDR3 DNA, CDR3 protein. A D gene is named only where the DNA matches it firmly. Clone size is given for some rows only: seen once, a few or many times, or a class if the clone is expanded.

D gene: TRBD2; V gene: TRBV10-1; clone size: -; J gene: TRBJ2-5; CDR3 DNA: TGCGCCAGCAGTGAGGCTAGCGGAGGCCAAGAGACCCAGTACTTC; CDR3 protein: CASSEASGGQETQYF
D gene: -; V gene: TRBV18; clone size: -; J gene: TRBJ2-2; CDR3 DNA: TGTGCCAGCTCACCTGGAGGGAGAGGCTGGACGACCGGGGAGCTGTTTTTT; CDR3 protein: CASSPGGRGWTTGELFF
D gene: TRBD2; V gene: TRBV6-4; clone size: -; J gene: TRBJ2-3; CDR3 DNA: TGTGCCAGCAGTGACTCGCCGAGCGGGCCCGAGCGGGGTACGCAGTATTTT; CDR3 protein: CASSDSPSGPERGTQYF
D gene: TRBD2; V gene: TRBV4-2; clone size: -; J gene: TRBJ2-7; CDR3 DNA: TGTGCCAGCAGCCAAGATCTACTAGCGGGTGAGCAGTACTTC; CDR3 protein: CASSQDLLAGEQYF
D gene: -; V gene: TRBV7-9; clone size: -; J gene: TRBJ1-1; CDR3 DNA: TGTGCCAGCAGCTCCGCAGACAGACTCCTGAAAAACACTGAAGCTTTCTTT; CDR3 protein: CASSSADRLLKNTEAFF
D gene: -; V gene: TRBV27; clone size: few; J gene: TRBJ2-7; CDR3 DNA: TGTGCCAGCAGTTTCCAGGGCGTAGAGTACGAGCAGTACTTC; CDR3 protein: CASSFQGVEYEQYF
D gene: -; V gene: TRBV5-6; clone size: -; J gene: TRBJ2-7; CDR3 DNA: TGTGCCAGCAGCTTGGTGTACAGCGAGCAGTACTTC; CDR3 protein: CASSLVYSEQYF
D gene: -; V gene: TRBV5-4; clone size: -; J gene: TRBJ2-7; CDR3 DNA: TGTGCCAGCAGCTTGTGGGGGGACCCCTACGAGCAGTACTTC; CDR3 protein: CASSLWGDPYEQYF
D gene: -; V gene: TRBV5-1; clone size: few; J gene: TRBJ2-2; CDR3 DNA: TGCGCCAGCAGCACCGGGGGTAACACCGGGGAGCTGTTTTTT; CDR3 protein: CASSTGGNTGELFF
D gene: -; V gene: TRBV4-2; clone size: -; J gene: TRBJ2-1; CDR3 DNA: TGTGCCAGCAGCCAAGTAGGGGGAGGGGCCTACAATGAGCAGTTCTTC; CDR3 protein: CASSQVGGGAYNEQFF
D gene: -; V gene: TRBV20-1; clone size: -; J gene: TRBJ2-1; CDR3 DNA: TGCAGTGCTTTCCGCCCGGGTTCTAGCAATGAGCAGTTCTTC; CDR3 protein: CSAFRPGSSNEQFF
D gene: -; V gene: TRBV24-1; clone size: -; J gene: TRBJ2-6; CDR3 DNA: TGTGCCACCTCGGGGTCGTATGGGGCCAACGTCCTGACTTTC; CDR3 protein: CATSGSYGANVLTF
D gene: -; V gene: TRBV9; clone size: few; J gene: TRBJ2-1; CDR3 DNA: TGTGCCAGCAGCGCCCTAAGGGCAGGCTACAATGAGCAGTTCTTC; CDR3 protein: CASSALRAGYNEQFF
D gene: -; V gene: TRBV29-1; clone size: many; J gene: TRBJ1-1; CDR3 DNA: TGCAGCGTTGAAGGAGCAGGACGGCTGGAAGCTTTCTTT; CDR3 protein: CSVEGAGRLEAFF
D gene: TRBD2; V gene: TRBV13; clone size: -; J gene: TRBJ2-7; CDR3 DNA: TGTGCCAGCAGCTTTAGCGGGAGGGGCGAGCAGTACTTC; CDR3 protein: CASSFSGRGEQYF
D gene: TRBD2; V gene: TRBV5-8; clone size: -; J gene: TRBJ2-5; CDR3 DNA: TGTGCCAGCAGCTTGGGGCTCCTAGCGGGGCCACAAGAGACCCAGTACTTC; CDR3 protein: CASSLGLLAGPQETQYF
D gene: -; V gene: TRBV24-1; clone size: many; J gene: TRBJ2-5; CDR3 DNA: TGTGCCACCAGCGCGTGGCAGAAAGAGACCCAGTACTTC; CDR3 protein: CATSAWQKETQYF
D gene: -; V gene: TRBV7-3; clone size: -; J gene: TRBJ2-2; CDR3 DNA: TGTGCCAGCAGCTTAGGGGGACTCCACACCGGGGAGCTGTTTTTT; CDR3 protein: CASSLGGLHTGELFF
D gene: -; V gene: TRBV7-2; clone size: -; J gene: TRBJ2-3; CDR3 DNA: TGTGCCAGCAGCCTAAAGGCCCCCCCGCCAGATACGCAGTATTTT; CDR3 protein: CASSLKAPPPDTQYF
D gene: -; V gene: TRBV4-1; clone size: -; J gene: TRBJ1-3; CDR3 DNA: TGCGCCAGCAGCCAACCCACCCGGAGGTCTGGAAACACCATATATTTT; CDR3 protein: CASSQPTRRSGNTIYF
D gene: TRBD2; V gene: TRBV10-3; clone size: few; J gene: TRBJ2-1; CDR3 DNA: TGTGCCATCAGTGAGTCGGGGACTAGCGGGGTTAATGAGCAGTTCTTC; CDR3 protein: CAISESGTSGVNEQFF
D gene: -; V gene: TRBV6-1; clone size: few; J gene: TRBJ1-5; CDR3 DNA: TGTGCCAGCGGCCGTTGGGGGGCTGGGAATAGCATTCAGCCCCAGCATTTT; CDR3 protein: CASGRWGAGNSIQPQHF
D gene: -; V gene: TRBV12-3/TRBV12-4; clone size: -; J gene: TRBJ2-7; CDR3 DNA: TGTGCCAGCAGGGCAGGGACGGTTTCCTACGAGCAGTACTTC; CDR3 protein: CASRAGTVSYEQYF
D gene: -; V gene: TRBV29-1; clone size: few; J gene: TRBJ1-1; CDR3 DNA: TGCAGCGTGGCAGATTTGCCTGAAGCTTTCTTT; CDR3 protein: CSVADLPEAFF
D gene: -; V gene: TRBV5-1; clone size: -; J gene: TRBJ2-2; CDR3 DNA: TGCGCCAGCAGCCGCGAGGTCACCGGGGAGCTGTTTTTT; CDR3 protein: CASSREVTGELFF
D gene: -; V gene: TRBV29-1; clone size: few; J gene: TRBJ2-2; CDR3 DNA: TGCAGCGTTGGAGCAGGGGTCGGCGTCGGGGAGCTGTTTTTT; CDR3 protein: CSVGAGVGVGELFF
D gene: TRBD1; V gene: TRBV7-9; clone size: -; J gene: TRBJ1-1; CDR3 DNA: TGTGCCAGCAGCACTCTGACAGGGGTTATCACTGAAGCTTTCTTT; CDR3 protein: CASSTLTGVITEAFF
D gene: -; V gene: TRBV13; clone size: few; J gene: TRBJ2-1; CDR3 DNA: TGTGCCAGCAGCTTAAGTAGCGGCCGTCCCGTCTTC; CDR3 protein: CASSLSSGRPVF
D gene: TRBD1; V gene: TRBV27; clone size: -; J gene: TRBJ1-2; CDR3 DNA: TGTGCCAGCAGTTTCTCCAGGACAGGGAACTATGGCTACACCTTC; CDR3 protein: CASSFSRTGNYGYTF
D gene: TRBD2; V gene: TRBV4-2; clone size: many; J gene: TRBJ2-1; CDR3 DNA: TGTGCCAGCAGCCAAGATCCCGGGACTATCTACAATGAGCAGTTCTTC; CDR3 protein: CASSQDPGTIYNEQFF
D gene: TRBD2; V gene: TRBV20-1; clone size: -; J gene: TRBJ2-1; CDR3 DNA: TGCAGTGCTAGGGGACTAGCAGCAGAGCAGTTCTTC; CDR3 protein: CSARGLAAEQFF
D gene: -; V gene: TRBV6-5; clone size: -; J gene: TRBJ2-1; CDR3 DNA: TGTGCCAGCAGTTCCTCTAGGTTGTACTACAATGAGCAGTTCTTC; CDR3 protein: CASSSSRLYYNEQFF
D gene: -; V gene: TRBV10-3; clone size: -; J gene: TRBJ1-3; CDR3 DNA: TGTGCCATCAGTGAACCCCACGGCTCTGGAAACACCATATATTTT; CDR3 protein: CAISEPHGSGNTIYF
D gene: -; V gene: TRBV7-9; clone size: -; J gene: TRBJ2-7; CDR3 DNA: TGTGCCAGCAGCTTAGTTGCGGGACAGACTTTAGAGCAGTACTTC; CDR3 protein: CASSLVAGQTLEQYF
D gene: -; V gene: TRBV7-9; clone size: many; J gene: TRBJ1-4; CDR3 DNA: TGTGCCAGCACCCCGGGACCGCTTAATGAAAAACTGTTTTTT; CDR3 protein: CASTPGPLNEKLFF
D gene: TRBD1; V gene: TRBV29-1; clone size: few; J gene: TRBJ1-2; CDR3 DNA: TGCAGCGTTGACCCAGGGACAGTCTATGGCTACACCTTC; CDR3 protein: CSVDPGTVYGYTF
D gene: -; V gene: TRBV20-1; clone size: -; J gene: TRBJ2-2; CDR3 DNA: TGCAGTGCTAGGGGGGTGGAGGGAGTGAGCACCGGGGAGCTGTTTTTT; CDR3 protein: CSARGVEGVSTGELFF